The next 31 T cell receptor beta chains were all read from a single sample in a study of blood T cell repertoires in COVID-19. Generated by immunoSEQ multiplex PCR, the TCRdb table keeps only in-frame clones and is missing some. The sample records under 300,000 clones, around 90% being singletons. Sequencing input: PBMCs or T cells enriched from blood (not recorded which). The receptors derive from a woman aged 18-29 years who had recovered from COVID-19.

The rearrangement uses TRBV7-9 and TRBJ2-2; D ambiguous. V lost 5 bases, J lost 1 base, and 11 bases lay in between. The CDR3 extends over 15 amino acids. Germline lookup yields CDR1 SEHNR and CDR2 FQNEAQ (reference sequence). CDR3 protein: CASSLGVLNTGELFF. Written as DNA, the CDR3 is TGTGCCAGCAGCCTAGGAGTTTTGAACACCGGGGAGCTGTTTTTT.

The rearrangement links TRBV5-1 to TRBJ2-7; D is undetermined. Germline V gene lookup returns CDR1 SGHRS and CDR2 YFSETQ. The V end lost 0 bases, the J end lost 0 bases, and 10 bases lay between the germline ends. CDR3 length equals 15 residues. The CDR3 DNA is TGCGCCAGCAGCTTGGTCTCCCGGAGCTCCTACGAGCAGTACTTC. Amino acid sequence: CASSLVSRSSYEQYF.

The gene calls are TRBV9 and TRBJ1-1; D is unclear. The V gene's germline CDR1 is SGDLS and CDR2 YYNGEE. The CDR3 contains 15 residues. V dropped 0 bases and J dropped 4 bases, with 13 bases sitting between them. The CDR3 loop reads CASSVGTLGSTEAFF. CDR3 nucleotide sequence: TGTGCCAGCAGCGTAGGGACCCTGGGGAGCACTGAAGCTTTCTTT.

The rearrangement joins TRBV28 to TRBJ2-5, with D unresolved. V was trimmed by 3 bases and J by 5 bases, leaving 4 bases between them. Looked up from germline, CDR1 is MDHEN and CDR2 is SYDVKM. The CDR3 loop spans 11 amino acids. In DNA, the CDR3 is TGTGCCAGCAGTTTTGAGGAGACCCAGTACTTC. The encoded protein is CASSFEETQYF.

This chain joins TRBV6-2 or TRBV6-3 and TRBJ1-2, with a possible D match to TRBD1 (6 bases). Looked up from germline, CDR1 is MNHEY and CDR2 is SVGEGT. The CDR3 contains 14 residues. Trimming pared 2 bases from V and 3 bases from J, leaving 10 bases between. As DNA, the CDR3 is TGTGCCAGCAGTTACGGCGGACAGTACTATGGCTACACCTTC. Protein sequence: CASSYGGQYYGYTF.

The chain recombines TRBV6-5 with TRBJ2-7; 8 bases line up with TRBD1. CDR1 is MNHEY and CDR2 is SVGAGI in the germline V gene. This CDR3 has 14 residues. Unmatched junction bases numbered 3, after V lost 2 bases and J lost 3 bases. The CDR3 protein is CASSYAGGHYEQYF. The CDR3 DNA follows: TGTGCCAGCAGTTACGCAGGGGGCCACTACGAGCAGTACTTC.

The rearrangement uses TRBV24-1 and TRBJ1-4; the D is unclear. Germline loops: CDR1 KGHDR, CDR2 SFDVKD. Between the trimmed V and J ends, which lost 5 bases and 8 bases, there was a span of 5 bases. The length of the CDR3 is 11 residues. The CDR3 DNA follows: TGTGCCACCAGTGGTCCGGAAAAACTGTTTTTT. It yields the protein CATSGPEKLFF.

This chain links TRBV20-1 with TRBJ1-5, with D maybe TRBD1 (5 bases). This CDR3 region has 13 residues. Between the trimmed V and J ends, which lost 3 bases and 4 bases, there was a span of 10 bases. Germline V gene sequence: CDR1 DFQATT, CDR2 SNEGSKA (reference sequence). CDR3 in amino acids: CSASYDRNQPQHF. The CDR3 bases are TGCAGTGCTAGTTATGACAGAAATCAGCCCCAGCATTTT.

CDR3 nucleotide sequence: TGTGCCAGCAGCGGGGGCCACGGCACCATATATTTT. Translation: CASSGGHGTIYF. The rearrangement uses TRBV9 and TRBJ1-3; possibly TRBD1 for D (5 bases). Germline loops: CDR1 SGDLS, CDR2 YYNGEE. This CDR3 is built from 12 residues. Deletions cut 3 bases from V and 9 bases from J, with 10 bases between.

V gene TRBV7-3 combines with J gene TRBJ2-1; unclear D gene. The CDR3 consists of 13 residues. The germline V and J ends were trimmed by 11 bases and 6 bases, with 17 bases remaining between them. Germline V gene sequence: CDR1 SGHTA, CDR2 FQGTGA. CDR3 nucleotide sequence: TGTGCCTGGGCCGGTAATTCTTGCAATGAGCAGTTCTTC. It yields the protein CAWAGNSCNEQFF.

The chain combines TRBV15 with TRBJ2-3, with 8 bases lining up with TRBD2. CDR1 LNHNV and CDR2 YYDKDF come from the germline V gene (reference sequence). The CDR3 covers 17 residues. V gave up 5 bases and J gave up 2 bases; unmatched junction bases: 12. The DNA for the CDR3 is TGTGCCACCAGCCCGGGGGATCCGGGGGGGCACACAGATACGCAGTATTTT. This codes for CATSPGDPGGHTDTQYF.

Regarding this clone: This sequence may be a read error, since a much larger clone differs from it by one base. V usage is TRBV6-1 and J usage is TRBJ1-5; 7 bases align to TRBD1. This CDR3 spans 14 amino acids. Germline V gene data show CDR1 as MNHNS and CDR2 as SASEGT. V was clipped by 3 bases and J by 3 bases; unmatched bases: 2. The CDR3 DNA reads as TGTGCCAGCAGTGAGGGACAGCTCAATCAGCCCCAGCATTTT. It codes for CASSEGQLNQPQHF.

This chain joins TRBV7-2 and TRBJ1-5; 7 bases are shared with TRBD1. V was pared by 3 bases and J by 3 bases, with 2 bases of the junction left unmatched. Germline values: CDR1 SGHTA, CDR2 FQGNSA. The CDR3 has 14 residues. CDR3 nucleotides: TGTGCCAGCAGCTTCGGGACAGCCAATCAGCCCCAGCATTTT. It encodes CASSFGTANQPQHF.

J is TRBJ2-7 and V is TRBV5-4; 14 positions match TRBD2. The CDR3 spans 16 residues. In germline, CDR1 is SGHNT, CDR2 YYREEE (reference sequence). V lost 2 bases to trimming and J lost 0 bases; unmatched junction nucleotides: 1. DNA for the CDR3: TGTGCCAGCAGCTTAGGGACTAGCGGGGGCTCCTACGAGCAGTACTTC. Translated, it gives CASSLGTSGGSYEQYF.

This chain joins TRBV3-1 (or the pseudogene TRBV3-2) and TRBJ2-1; D is unresolved. Trimming shortened V by 1 base and J by 5 bases, and 12 bases separated the two germline ends. This CDR3 contains 15 residues. CDR1 is LGHDT, CDR2 YNNKEL, per germline (reference sequence). The CDR3 nucleotides are TGTGCCAGCAGCCAAGGAATCATTAGCAACAATGAGCAGTTCTTC. This codes for CASSQGIISNNEQFF.

The chain joins TRBV20-1 to TRBJ1-2; a possible D gene is TRBD1 (5 bases). The CDR3 is 11 amino acids. The ends were cut back, 5 bases at V and 4 bases at J, with 8 bases in the middle. Per germline, CDR1 DFQATT and CDR2 SNEGSKA (reference sequence). In DNA, the CDR3 is TGCAGTGCTCCGACAGCCTATGGCTACACCTTC. It codes for CSAPTAYGYTF.

J is TRBJ1-1 and V is TRBV7-8; TRBD1 aligns across 8 bases. Germline lookup yields CDR1 SGHVS and CDR2 FQNEAQ. V trimming: 2 bases; J trimming: 2 bases; junction bases outside the gene matches: 4. The CDR3 sequence is 15 residues long. The CDR3 loop is CASSLQGAVNTEAFF. DNA for the CDR3: TGTGCCAGCAGCTTACAGGGGGCTGTAAACACTGAAGCTTTCTTT.

The chain is built from TRBV9 and TRBJ2-1, with a possible D match to TRBD1 (5 bases). The V gene's germline CDR1 is SGDLS and CDR2 YYNGEE. The CDR3 is made up of 14 amino acids. V was clipped by 2 bases and J by 6 bases, with 12 bases between them. The CDR3 DNA follows: TGTGCCAGCAGCGTCATAGCAGGGCGCAATGAGCAGTTCTTC. Translated: CASSVIAGRNEQFF.

The rearrangement uses TRBV11-3 and TRBJ2-7; D is undetermined. The CDR3 consists of 18 residues. The V gene lost 0 bases and the J gene lost 6 bases, with 24 bases spanning the gap. The germline V gene encodes CDR1 SGHNT and CDR2 YENEEA. CDR3 region: CASSLDHNGPVGWSEQYF. CDR3 coding DNA: TGTGCCAGCAGCTTAGATCATAATGGCCCGGTTGGTTGGAGCGAGCAGTACTTC.

V and J are TRBV6-4 and TRBJ1-2, with D maybe TRBD1 (6 bases). The CDR3 contains 13 residues. CDR1 and CDR2 (germline): MRHNA, SNTAGT. V was cut by 6 bases and J by 2 bases, with 10 bases left in between. In DNA, the CDR3 is TGTGCCAGCAGCGCAGGACAGAACTATGGCTACACCTTC. Translating it yields CASSAGQNYGYTF.

This chain links TRBV2 with TRBJ1-4; 8 bases fit TRBD1. Trimming removed 6 bases from V and 8 bases from J; junction bases left unmatched: 11. CDR1 and CDR2 (germline): SNHLY, FYNNEI. The CDR3 totals 15 residues. The CDR3 DNA sequence: TGTGCCAGCAGCCTCAACAGGGGGTTGGGGGAAAAACTGTTTTTT. The encoded protein is CASSLNRGLGEKLFF.

The genes are TRBV19 and TRBJ1-4; D unclear. The CDR3 consists of 18 residues. The germline CDR1 and CDR2 sequences are LNHDA and SQIVND (reference sequence). V gave up 8 bases and J gave up 0 bases, with 22 bases separating them. For the CDR3, the DNA is TGTGCCAGTGCATTGCTGACCCCCGACGGAGCAACTAATGAAAAACTGTTTTTT. Translated: CASALLTPDGATNEKLFF.

V gene TRBV5-1 combines with J gene TRBJ1-4, with D perhaps TRBD1 (5 bases). Deletions cut 4 bases from V and 3 bases from J, with 13 bases between. CDR1 SGHRS and CDR2 YFSETQ come from the germline V gene. The CDR3 runs 15 residues. CDR3 sequence reads: CASSPSGHPNEKLFF. The DNA of the CDR3 is TGCGCCAGCAGCCCTAGCGGACACCCTAATGAAAAACTGTTTTTT. Variable domain in full (rest from reference TRBV5-1 and TRBJ1-4): KAGVTQTPRYLIKTRGQQVTLSCSPISGHRSVSWYQQTPGQGLQFLFEYFSETQRNKGNFPGRFSGRQFSNSRSEMNVSTLELGDSALYLCASSPSGHPNEKLFFGSGTQLSVL.

The CDR3 DNA reads TGTGCCAGCCTAACCCGCAGGGGGCTCGGAAACACCATATATTTT. This sequence encodes CASLTRRGLGNTIYF. The chain recombines TRBV6-5 with TRBJ1-3; TRBD1 matches at 8 bases. This CDR3 contains 15 residues. Germline CDR1 and CDR2: MNHEY and SVGAGI. The trim removed 8 bases at V and 4 bases at J, leaving 10 bases unmatched.

V is TRBV9 and J is TRBJ2-7; TRBD2 matches at 7 bases. V trimming: 0 bases; J trimming: 7 bases; junction bases outside the gene matches: 7. The CDR3 covers 14 residues. Germline assignment: CDR1 SGDLS and CDR2 YYNGEE. The CDR3 DNA is TGTGCCAGCAGCGTAGCTAGCGGAGCTGTTGAGCAGTACTTC. It is translated as CASSVASGAVEQYF.

This chain uses TRBV7-6 with TRBJ2-7; 8 positions match TRBD1. CDR1 and CDR2 (germline): SGHVS, FNYEAQ. CDR3 length: 13 residues. Trimming at V came to 5 bases and at J to 5 bases, leaving 5 bases not matched to a gene. CDR3 in DNA: TGTGCCAGCAGCCACCGGACAGGGAACGAGCAGTACTTC. Its protein product is CASSHRTGNEQYF.

This chain connects TRBV19 to TRBJ1-5; D perhaps matches TRBD1 (6 bases). Germline values: CDR1 LNHDA, CDR2 SQIVND (reference sequence). CDR3 length: 14 residues. V shed 1 base and J shed 7 bases, with 11 bases lying between them. The CDR3: CASSIGRGGQPQHF. The CDR3 nucleotides are TGTGCCAGTAGTATAGGCAGGGGTGGGCAGCCCCAGCATTTT. Filled out from reference TRBV19 and TRBJ1-5, the complete variable domain reads DGGITQSPKYLFRKEGQNVTLSCEQNLNHDAMYWYRQDPGQGLRLIYYSQIVNDFQKGDIAEGYSVSREKKESFPLTVTSAQKNPTAFYLCASSIGRGGQPQHFGDGTRLSIL.

J is TRBJ2-7 and V is TRBV5-1; 9 positions match TRBD2. With 4 bases clipped from V and 2 bases from J, the junction kept 7 bases outside the gene matches. The V gene's germline CDR1 is SGHRS and CDR2 YFSETQ. CDR3 length equals 15 residues. DNA for the CDR3: TGCGCCAGCAGCCCCGAGGCGGGAGGGCCCTACGAGCAGTACTTC. Translating it yields CASSPEAGGPYEQYF.

The chain combines TRBV5-5 with TRBJ1-6, with D unclear. The CDR3 length is 15 residues. Germline values: CDR1 SGHKS, CDR2 YYEKEE (reference sequence). The V end was cut by 0 bases, the J end by 5 bases, with 9 bases between. The CDR3, as DNA: TGTGCCAGCAGCTTGGTTCTGAGAAATAATTCACCCCTCCACTTT. Protein: CASSLVLRNNSPLHF.

The chain joins TRBV13 to TRBJ2-2; no clear D gene. Trimming left V 5 bases short and J 8 bases short, with 9 bases between. The V gene's germline CDR1 is PRHDT and CDR2 FYEKMQ (reference sequence). The CDR3 runs to 12 residues. The DNA for the CDR3 is TGTGCCAGCAGCCCAAACCGGGGGGAGCTGTTTTTT. This translates into CASSPNRGELFF.

The chain couples TRBV5-1 to TRBJ2-7, with 9 bases fitting TRBD2. CDR3 length: 16 amino acids. Trimming removed 0 bases from V and 3 bases from J; junction bases left unmatched: 7. Germline V gene data show CDR1 as SGHRS and CDR2 as YFSETQ. The CDR3 sequence: CASSLGSAGGYYEQYF. The CDR3, as DNA: TGCGCCAGCAGCTTGGGATCAGCGGGGGGATACTACGAGCAGTACTTC.